The TCR beta chain under discussion was sequenced for a study of molecular identifiers for immune sequencing clone quantification. Whole-study findings and limits: For effector cells, clones above 20 RNA copies held over 99% of molecules; for naive cells, under 1%.

This clonotype showed up many times. As yet, its antigen is unknown. TCRdb reprocessed the PCR reads with MiXCR, giving one entry per CDR3 protein. This sample carries around 460,000 distinct CDR3 sequences, roughly 23% of them seen once, and the ten largest clones take 0.7% to 1%. The CDR3 spans 13 residues. The germline gives CDR1 LNHNV, CDR2 YYDKDF (reference sequence). With 4 bases clipped from V and 2 bases from J, the junction kept 1 base outside the gene matches. The gene calls are TRBV15 and TRBJ2-7; 8 nucleotides match TRBD2. The source of this sequence is a human donor in good health. Some libraries in this study had Jurkat cell RNA spiked in. Sequencing input: naive CD8+ T cells from blood, with Jurkat cell RNA spiked in. Subset reported: FACS-sorted CD8+CD4-CCR7+CD45RA+ naive T cells. The CDR3 loop is CATSTGRAYEQYF. CDR3 sequence (DNA): TGTGCCACCAGCACCGGGAGGGCCTACGAGCAGTACTTC.